The rows below give T cell receptor beta chains drawn from one sample of a study of OX40 agonist ivuxolimab in advanced cancers. Repertoires were generated with immunoSEQ multiplex PCR, while TCRdb's copy carries only in-frame clones and drops some. The sample lists around 56,000 clones, roughly nine tenths occurring once. The input for sequencing was CD4+ or CD8+ T cells sorted from blood, taken in a trial of the OX40 agonist ivuxolimab. These receptors originate from an adult with an advanced solid tumor such as melanoma, head and neck, liver or kidney cancer. Both conserved end residues are part of each CDR3. Each record gives: J gene, D gene, V gene, clone size, CDR3 protein, CDR3 DNA. The D gene is left open where the match is weak. Size is omitted from some rows. Given values are once, few, many or a class for expanded clones.

j_call: TRBJ2-3; d_call: .; v_call: TRBV6-5; clone_size: .; cdr3_aa: CASRKWAGSTDTQYF; cdr3_nt: TGTGCCAGCAGAAAATGGGCGGGGAGCACAGATACGCAGTATTTT
j_call: TRBJ2-1; d_call: TRBD2; v_call: TRBV4-1; clone_size: .; cdr3_aa: CASSPAPGLAGVESRNEQFF; cdr3_nt: TGCGCCAGCAGCCCAGCCCCCGGACTAGCGGGAGTAGAAAGTAGGAATGAGCAGTTCTTC
j_call: TRBJ2-7; d_call: TRBD2; v_call: TRBV7-6; clone_size: .; cdr3_aa: CASSALAGYEQYF; cdr3_nt: TGTGCCAGCAGCGCGCTAGCGGGGTACGAGCAGTACTTC
j_call: TRBJ1-3; d_call: .; v_call: TRBV28; clone_size: .; cdr3_aa: CASSGSYPGNTIYF; cdr3_nt: TGTGCCAGCAGTGGGTCTTACCCTGGAAACACCATATATTTT
j_call: TRBJ2-2; d_call: .; v_call: TRBV5-8; clone_size: once; cdr3_aa: CASSRTNTGELFF; cdr3_nt: TGTGCCAGCAGCCGGACTAACACCGGGGAGCTGTTTTTT
j_call: TRBJ2-5; d_call: TRBD1; v_call: TRBV7-2; clone_size: .; cdr3_aa: CASSLGQSLETQYF; cdr3_nt: TGTGCCAGCAGCTTGGGACAGTCTTTAGAGACCCAGTACTTC
j_call: TRBJ2-3; d_call: .; v_call: TRBV19; clone_size: .; cdr3_aa: CASSNTGWADTQYF; cdr3_nt: TGTGCCAGTAGTAACACAGGGTGGGCAGATACGCAGTATTTT
j_call: TRBJ2-7; d_call: .; v_call: TRBV7-6; clone_size: few; cdr3_aa: CASSLEAEGGEQYF; cdr3_nt: TGTGCCAGCAGCTTAGAGGCCGAGGGTGGCGAGCAGTACTTC
j_call: TRBJ2-3; d_call: .; v_call: TRBV6-4; clone_size: .; cdr3_aa: CARTSGWQDTQYF; cdr3_nt: TGTGCCAGAACGTCGGGGTGGCAAGATACGCAGTATTTT
j_call: TRBJ2-5; d_call: .; v_call: TRBV5-1; clone_size: .; cdr3_aa: CASSEGPWETQYF; cdr3_nt: TGCGCCAGCAGCGAGGGCCCCTGGGAGACCCAGTACTTC
j_call: TRBJ2-7; d_call: TRBD1; v_call: TRBV7-2; clone_size: .; cdr3_aa: CASRPGQGTYEQYF; cdr3_nt: TGTGCCAGCAGGCCGGGACAGGGGACCTACGAGCAGTACTTC
j_call: TRBJ2-7; d_call: TRBD2; v_call: TRBV28; clone_size: .; cdr3_aa: CASKQRLAISTYEQYF; cdr3_nt: TGTGCCAGCAAACAGAGACTAGCGATATCTACCTACGAGCAGTACTTC
j_call: TRBJ1-2; d_call: .; v_call: TRBV2; clone_size: .; cdr3_aa: CASGDYGYTF; cdr3_nt: TGTGCCAGCGGAGACTATGGCTACACCTTC
j_call: TRBJ2-2; d_call: TRBD1; v_call: TRBV4-3; clone_size: .; cdr3_aa: CASSRGQGANTGELFF; cdr3_nt: TGCGCCAGCAGCCGGGGACAGGGTGCGAACACCGGGGAGCTGTTTTTT
j_call: TRBJ1-2; d_call: .; v_call: TRBV4-3; clone_size: .; cdr3_aa: CASSQERGDGYTF; cdr3_nt: TGCGCCAGCAGCCAAGAAAGAGGGGATGGCTACACCTTC
j_call: TRBJ2-2; d_call: .; v_call: TRBV5-8; clone_size: .; cdr3_aa: CASSPRRGGGLGELFF; cdr3_nt: TGTGCCAGCAGCCCCCGTCGAGGTGGGGGACTCGGGGAGCTGTTTTTT
j_call: TRBJ2-7; d_call: TRBD2; v_call: TRBV4-1; clone_size: .; cdr3_aa: CASSQELAEFYEQYF; cdr3_nt: TGCGCCAGCAGCCAGGAACTAGCGGAGTTCTACGAGCAGTACTTC
j_call: TRBJ2-3; d_call: .; v_call: TRBV5-1; clone_size: once; cdr3_aa: CASSLGPSAGTDTQYF; cdr3_nt: TGCGCCAGCAGCTTGGGACCCTCTGCAGGCACAGATACGCAGTATTTT
j_call: TRBJ2-3; d_call: TRBD2; v_call: TRBV7-7; clone_size: .; cdr3_aa: CASSYNLAGGGGNTQYF; cdr3_nt: TGTGCCAGCAGCTACAACCTAGCGGGAGGAGGGGGGAATACGCAGTATTTT
j_call: TRBJ2-3; d_call: .; v_call: TRBV7-3; clone_size: .; cdr3_aa: CASSSTGFSTDTQYF; cdr3_nt: TGTGCCAGCAGCTCAACAGGGTTTAGCACAGATACGCAGTATTTT
j_call: TRBJ2-1; d_call: TRBD2; v_call: TRBV4-2; clone_size: .; cdr3_aa: CASSQVLPTGGSSYNEQFF; cdr3_nt: TGTGCCAGCAGCCAAGTCCTCCCTACTGGCGGGAGCTCCTACAATGAGCAGTTCTTC
j_call: TRBJ1-4; d_call: TRBD1; v_call: TRBV6-1; clone_size: .; cdr3_aa: CATQGVANEKLFF; cdr3_nt: TGTGCCACCCAGGGGGTGGCGAATGAAAAACTGTTTTTT
j_call: TRBJ2-1; d_call: .; v_call: TRBV7-9; clone_size: few; cdr3_aa: CASSPLPQTGKNEQFF; cdr3_nt: TGTGCCAGCAGCCCCTTACCCCAGACAGGAAAAAATGAGCAGTTCTTC
j_call: TRBJ1-1; d_call: .; v_call: TRBV2; clone_size: .; cdr3_aa: CASSASQGPTEAFF; cdr3_nt: TGTGCCAGCAGTGCGTCCCAGGGGCCGACTGAAGCTTTCTTT
j_call: TRBJ2-2; d_call: .; v_call: TRBV11-2; clone_size: .; cdr3_aa: CASSFRGANTGELFF; cdr3_nt: TGTGCCAGCAGCTTCAGGGGCGCGAACACCGGGGAGCTGTTTTTT
j_call: TRBJ1-2; d_call: .; v_call: TRBV11-2; clone_size: .; cdr3_aa: CASSPSYGQNYGYTF; cdr3_nt: TGTGCCAGCAGCCCAAGTTACGGCCAGAACTATGGCTACACCTTC
j_call: TRBJ2-7; d_call: .; v_call: TRBV11-2; clone_size: few; cdr3_aa: CASSPRGRDSIYEQYF; cdr3_nt: TGTGCCAGCAGCCCCCGCGGCCGGGACTCCATTTACGAGCAGTACTTC
j_call: TRBJ2-3; d_call: TRBD2; v_call: TRBV7-9; clone_size: .; cdr3_aa: CASIASGEATDTQYF; cdr3_nt: TGTGCCAGCATCGCTAGCGGCGAGGCCACAGATACGCAGTATTTT
j_call: TRBJ2-7; d_call: TRBD1; v_call: TRBV5-6; clone_size: .; cdr3_aa: CASTRGLEYEQYF; cdr3_nt: TGTGCCAGTACCAGGGGGTTAGAGTACGAGCAGTACTTC
j_call: TRBJ2-1; d_call: TRBD2; v_call: TRBV10-2; clone_size: .; cdr3_aa: CASGRAASEQFF; cdr3_nt: TGCGCGAGCGGGAGGGCCGCGAGTGAGCAGTTCTTC
j_call: TRBJ1-1; d_call: TRBD1; v_call: TRBV28; clone_size: .; cdr3_aa: CASSVRQGLNTEAFF; cdr3_nt: TGTGCCAGCAGTGTCCGACAGGGGTTGAACACTGAAGCTTTCTTT
j_call: TRBJ1-5; d_call: .; v_call: TRBV30; clone_size: .; cdr3_aa: CAWSVGGGYQPQHF; cdr3_nt: TGTGCCTGGAGTGTGGGGGGGGGATATCAGCCCCAGCATTTT
j_call: TRBJ2-5; d_call: TRBD1; v_call: TRBV4-3; clone_size: .; cdr3_aa: CASSRGDRDQETQYF; cdr3_nt: TGCGCCAGCAGCCGAGGTGACAGGGACCAAGAGACCCAGTACTTC
j_call: TRBJ1-3; d_call: .; v_call: TRBV28; clone_size: .; cdr3_aa: CASLNSGNTIYF; cdr3_nt: TGTGCCAGCCTGAACTCTGGAAACACCATATATTTT
j_call: TRBJ2-3; d_call: .; v_call: TRBV27; clone_size: .; cdr3_aa: CASTDLNLGADTQYF; cdr3_nt: TGTGCCAGCACAGACTTGAATCTTGGTGCAGATACGCAGTATTTT
j_call: TRBJ2-5; d_call: TRBD1; v_call: TRBV27; clone_size: .; cdr3_aa: CASSLSLDRAQYQETQYF; cdr3_nt: TGTGCCAGCAGTTTATCTTTGGACAGGGCCCAGTACCAAGAGACCCAGTACTTC
j_call: TRBJ1-1; d_call: .; v_call: TRBV27; clone_size: .; cdr3_aa: CASSPQMGGTTEAFF; cdr3_nt: TGTGCCAGCAGTCCCCAAATGGGGGGAACGACTGAAGCTTTCTTT
j_call: TRBJ2-3; d_call: .; v_call: TRBV21-1; clone_size: .; cdr3_aa: CASKEGVGGDIKRTDTQYF; cdr3_nt: TGTGCCAGCAAAGAAGGGGTTGGTGGGGACATAAAACGCACGGATACGCAGTATTTT
j_call: TRBJ2-5; d_call: .; v_call: TRBV19; clone_size: few; cdr3_aa: CASSPGRQETQYF; cdr3_nt: TGTGCCAGTAGTCCTGGCAGGCAAGAGACCCAGTACTTC
j_call: TRBJ1-1; d_call: TRBD1; v_call: TRBV7-9; clone_size: .; cdr3_aa: CASSLAGTDRKAFF; cdr3_nt: TGTGCCAGCAGCTTAGCCGGGACAGATCGGAAAGCTTTCTTT
j_call: TRBJ2-3; d_call: .; v_call: TRBV5-1; clone_size: .; cdr3_aa: CASSLARGTDTQYF; cdr3_nt: TGCGCCAGCAGCTTGGCCAGGGGCACAGATACGCAGTATTTT
j_call: TRBJ1-4; d_call: .; v_call: TRBV7-2; clone_size: .; cdr3_aa: CASSRRGGLDEKLFF; cdr3_nt: TGTGCCAGCAGTCGCCGGGGGGGTTTGGATGAAAAACTGTTTTTT
j_call: TRBJ2-1; d_call: .; v_call: TRBV5-4; clone_size: .; cdr3_aa: CASSFEVSSDEQFF; cdr3_nt: TGTGCCAGCAGCTTCGAGGTCTCCTCCGATGAGCAGTTCTTC
j_call: TRBJ2-7; d_call: TRBD2; v_call: TRBV7-8; clone_size: .; cdr3_aa: CASSSRLAGSYEQYF; cdr3_nt: TGTGCCAGCAGCTCCCGACTAGCGGGTTCTTACGAGCAGTACTTC
j_call: TRBJ1-1; d_call: .; v_call: TRBV6-5; clone_size: .; cdr3_aa: CASSAGQTEAFF; cdr3_nt: TGTGCCAGCAGTGCGGGGCAGACTGAAGCTTTCTTT
j_call: TRBJ1-5; d_call: .; v_call: TRBV2; clone_size: once; cdr3_aa: CASSDTGRRQPQHF; cdr3_nt: TGTGCCAGCAGTGATACAGGGCGGAGGCAGCCCCAGCATTTT
j_call: TRBJ2-7; d_call: .; v_call: TRBV18; clone_size: .; cdr3_aa: CASSPPSRQYYEQYF; cdr3_nt: TGTGCCAGCTCACCACCATCTCGACAGTACTACGAGCAGTACTTC
j_call: TRBJ2-2; d_call: .; v_call: TRBV4-3; clone_size: .; cdr3_aa: CASSQETGNTGELFF; cdr3_nt: TGCGCCAGCAGCCAAGAGACGGGAAACACCGGGGAGCTGTTTTTT